The sequence of this T cell receptor beta chain was determined in a study of Ad26.COV2.S vaccination and SARS-CoV-2 variants. Sequenced by immunoSEQ multiplex PCR; TCRdb stores in-frame clones only, minus some. The sample lists about 350,000 clones; 92% were seen once. Concerning this clone itself: What it binds is not known.

The CDR3 loop spans 19 amino acids. Looked up from germline, CDR1 is SEHNR and CDR2 is FQNEAQ (reference sequence). The V end was cut by 4 bases, the J end by 0 bases, with 24 bases between. Regarding the study as a whole: Measurement of non-spike TCR breadth gave similar results in vaccine and placebo recipients. People given the vaccine had a wider spike-specific TCR breadth than placebo recipients did.

The specimen was peripheral blood, collected after recovery from COVID-19. This clonotype was sampled from a human donor who had recovered from COVID-19. The rearrangement uses TRBV7-9 and TRBJ1-1; D may be TRBD1 (6 bases). CDR3 DNA: TGTGCCAGCAGCTCTCAACAGGGACGGACTCTCCTAATGAACACTGAAGCTTTCTTT. This codes for CASSSQQGRTLLMNTEAFF.